This entry features one T cell receptor beta chain sequence. The source of the sample is a study of preoperative IRX-2 immunotherapy in early breast cancer. Treatment described: preoperative locoregional IRX-2 cytokine immunotherapy. Samples came from a phase Ib trial of preoperative locoregional IRX-2 cytokine immunotherapy. The CDR3 totals 14 residues. V lost 6 bases and J 5 bases, leaving 16 bases between the germline ends. The germline CDR1 and CDR2 sequences are KGHSH and LQKENI. This table comes from immunoSEQ multiplex PCR, and its TCRdb copy is limited to in-frame clones, with some not included. The profile covers about 89,000 clones, with just over 85% appearing a single time and under 2.5% taken by the ten largest.

The clonotype comes from a human donor with breast cancer. The material was tumor tissue, obtained after IRX-2 immunotherapy. V and J are TRBV18 and TRBJ1-1, with D perhaps matching TRBD1 (5 bases). CDR3 sequence reads: CASSREGPDTEAFF. As DNA, the CDR3 is TGTGCCAGCTCGCGTGAGGGACCGGATACTGAAGCTTTCTTT.